The 25 T cell receptor beta chains below come from one sample, sequenced in a study of cytomegalovirus exposure and HLA in healthy donors. Vbeta (60) and Jbeta (13) primers were used in the PCR. Assay: immunoSEQ multiplex PCR; the TCRdb copy retains only in-frame clones and omits some. The sample records approximately 150,000 clones, more than 80% being singletons. Sequencing was done on a sample of PBMCs. These receptors were taken from a man younger than 35 in good health and CMV-seronegative.

This chain links TRBV7-3 with TRBJ2-3; the D is unclear. With 5 bases removed from V and 2 bases from J, the gap between germline ends came to 8 bases. The CDR3 totals 13 residues. From germline, CDR1 is SGHTA and CDR2 FQGTGA. CDR3 nucleotides: TGTGCCAGCAGCCCAAGCCCCACAGATACGCAGTATTTT. Its protein product is CASSPSPTDTQYF.

This chain uses TRBV5-6 with TRBJ1-3, with 9 bases fitting TRBD1. CDR1 is SGHDT and CDR2 is YYEEEE in the germline V gene. This CDR3 comprises 16 residues. With 0 bases clipped from V and 3 bases from J, the junction kept 4 bases outside the gene matches. CDR3 amino acids: CASSLEGTGYGNTIYF. CDR3 bases: TGTGCCAGCAGCTTGGAGGGGACAGGGTATGGAAACACCATATATTTT.

The chain joins TRBV5-1 to TRBJ1-1; TRBD1 agrees at 8 bases. The CDR3 covers 12 residues. Germline CDR1 reads SGHRS; CDR2 reads YFSETQ. The V gene end was trimmed by 4 bases and the J gene end by 8 bases; junction bases not matched to a gene: 4. CDR3 protein: CASSTGQDEAFF. The CDR3 DNA sequence: TGCGCCAGCAGCACGGGACAGGACGAAGCTTTCTTT.

This clone was found a few times. The chain has TRBV18 and TRBJ2-1; D may be TRBD2 (5 bases). Per the germline V gene, CDR1 is KGHSH and CDR2 is LQKENI. This CDR3 is 12 amino acids long. V gave up 3 bases and J gave up 9 bases, with 9 bases separating them. CDR3: CASSPSEGEQFF. Here the CDR3 DNA reads TGTGCCAGCTCACCCTCCGAGGGTGAGCAGTTCTTC. The full variable domain, with the rest looked up from reference TRBV18 and TRBJ2-1, is NAGVMQNPRHLVRRRGQEARLRCSPMKGHSHVYWYRQLPEEGLKFMVYLQKENIIDESGMPKERFSAEFPKEGPSILRIQQVVRGDSAAYFCASSPSEGEQFFGPGTRLTVL.

This clone was counted a few times. This chain links TRBV5-4 with TRBJ2-7; 12 bases match TRBD2. V lost 4 bases and J lost 4; bases outside the gene matches: 6. Looked up from germline, CDR1 is SGHNT and CDR2 is YYREEE (reference sequence). CDR3 size: 15 residues. The CDR3 is CASSHPGLAGYEQYF. The CDR3 DNA reads TGTGCCAGCAGCCATCCGGGACTAGCGGGTTACGAGCAGTACTTC.

This clone was seen more than once but under ten times. V and J are TRBV19 and TRBJ1-1, with D possibly being TRBD1 (6 bases). The CDR3 loop spans 14 amino acids. The V and J ends lost 2 bases and 7 bases respectively, with 14 bases between them. Germline lookup yields CDR1 LNHDA and CDR2 SQIVND (reference sequence). CDR3 amino acids: CASSIMTGGIEAFF. CDR3 coding DNA: TGTGCCAGTAGTATAATGACAGGAGGTATTGAAGCTTTCTTT.

The chain has TRBV19 and TRBJ2-3, with 11 bases identical to TRBD2. Germline trimming cut 6 bases from V and 2 bases from J; bases unmatched to any gene: 7. Germline-derived CDR1 and CDR2 are LNHDA and SQIVND (reference sequence). The CDR3 sequence is 16 residues long. DNA for the CDR3: TGTGCCAGTAGCTTAAGACTAGCGGGGCCCACAGATACGCAGTATTTT. This sequence encodes CASSLRLAGPTDTQYF.

This chain links TRBV30 with TRBJ1-5; D uncertain. Germline CDR1 is GTSNPN and CDR2 is SVGIG (reference sequence). CDR3 length equals 13 residues. Trimming removed 8 bases from V and 9 bases from J, with 20 bases in between. In DNA form, the CDR3 reads TGTGCCGTAGCGTATGGAAAGGAAGTGCCCCAGCATTTT. Its translation is CAVAYGKEVPQHF. Full variable domain (rest looked up from reference TRBV30 and TRBJ1-5): SQTIHQWPATLVQPVGSPLSLECTVEGTSNPNLYWYRQAAGRGLQLLFYSVGIGQISSEVPQNLSASRPQDRQFILSSKKLLLSDSGFYLCAVAYGKEVPQHFGDGTRLSIL.

The CDR3 DNA sequence: TGTGCCATCAGTGAGTCGGCGGGGAGCTCCTACAATGAGCAGTTCTTC. It yields the protein CAISESAGSSYNEQFF. V gene TRBV10-3 combines with J gene TRBJ2-1; D might be TRBD2 (6 bases). The CDR3 covers 16 residues. V was pared by 0 bases and J by 0 bases, with 9 bases between. From germline, CDR1 is ENHRY and CDR2 SYGVKD.

J is TRBJ1-1 and V is TRBV7-9; 7 nucleotides agree with TRBD1. The V and J ends lost 6 bases and 5 bases, in that order; junction bases with no gene match: 9. CDR3 length: 14 amino acids. Germline V gives CDR1 SEHNR, CDR2 FQNEAQ (reference sequence). The CDR3 nucleotides are TGTGCCAGCAGGGATTCTACAGGGGAAACTGAAGCTTTCTTT. Amino acid sequence: CASRDSTGETEAFF.

The chain uses TRBV27 and TRBJ2-7; D perhaps matches TRBD2 (5 bases). Trimming shortened V by 5 bases and J by 4 bases, and 12 bases separated the two germline ends. From germline, CDR1 is MNHEY and CDR2 SMNVEV (reference sequence). The CDR3 spans 13 residues. The CDR3 loop is CASSHGPGYEQYF. In DNA, the CDR3 is TGTGCCAGCAGTCATGGTCCGGGGTACGAGCAGTACTTC.

This clone was observed once. This chain links TRBV12-5 with TRBJ2-1; 11 positions agree with TRBD2. Losses at the gene ends were 4 bases for V and 9 bases for J; bases not matched to a gene: 5. The CDR3 length is 14 residues. The V gene's germline CDR1 is LGHNT and CDR2 FRNRAP. The DNA of the CDR3 is TGTGCTAGTGGTTCCCTTAGCGGGGGGGGTGAGCAGTTCTTC. Encoded protein: CASGSLSGGGEQFF. Full variable domain (rest looked up from reference TRBV12-5 and TRBJ2-1): DARVTQTPRHKVTEMGQEVTMRCQPILGHNTVFWYRQTMMQGLELLAYFRNRAPLDDSGMPKDRFSAEMPDATLATLKIQPSEPRDSAVYFCASGSLSGGGEQFFGPGTRLTVL.

The V gene is TRBV28, the J gene TRBJ1-2, with D perhaps TRBD1 (6 bases). V lost 6 bases to trimming and J lost 8 bases, with 16 bases between them. The V gene's germline CDR1 is MDHEN and CDR2 SYDVKM. This CDR3 has 13 amino acids. CDR3 sequence (DNA): TGTGCCAGCAGGACCAGAGGGGGTGGAGGCTACACCTTC. It codes for CASRTRGGGGYTF.

V usage is TRBV23-1 and J usage is TRBJ1-1; D may be TRBD1 (6 bases). Being an ORF, TRBV23-1 has a function that is uncertain. Trimming left V 10 bases short and J 0 bases short, with 18 bases between. The CDR3 loop spans 15 amino acids. This CDR3 is CATPTGTPMNTEAFF. The CDR3 bases are TGCGCCACTCCGACAGGCACACCCATGAACACTGAAGCTTTCTTT.

This clone is labeled medium-sized. The gene calls are TRBV6-4 and TRBJ2-3, with 10 bases that match TRBD2. V trimming: 0 bases; J trimming: 3 bases; junction bases outside the gene matches: 0. This CDR3 is built from 15 residues. Germline V lookup: CDR1 MRHNA, CDR2 SNTAGT. The CDR3 reads CASSDSSGGTDTQYF. The CDR3 nucleotides are TGTGCCAGCAGTGACTCTAGCGGGGGGACAGATACGCAGTATTTT.

This clone was picked up many times. The chain links TRBV4-1 to TRBJ1-3; 7 bases agree with TRBD1. Per germline, CDR1 MGHRA and CDR2 YSYEKL. The CDR3 has 19 residues. V lost 0 bases to trimming and J lost 3 bases; unmatched junction nucleotides: 14. This CDR3 is CASSQDLFRDRNSGNTIYF. CDR3 coding DNA: TGCGCCAGCAGCCAAGACCTCTTTAGGGACAGAAACAGTGGAAACACCATATATTTT.

The chain carries TRBV6-4 and TRBJ1-5, with D possibly TRBD1 on 5 matching bases. The CDR3 has 19 residues. In germline, CDR1 is MRHNA, CDR2 SNTAGT. With 2 bases removed from V and 2 bases from J, the gap between germline ends came to 22 bases. CDR3 amino acids: CASSDRPTGQRPCNQPQHF. For the CDR3, the DNA is TGTGCCAGCAGTGACAGGCCTACAGGCCAACGTCCTTGCAATCAGCCCCAGCATTTT.

V usage is TRBV13 and J usage is TRBJ2-7, with 7 bases matching TRBD2. Germline V lookup: CDR1 PRHDT, CDR2 FYEKMQ (reference sequence). V shed 2 bases, J shed 2 bases, and the junction held 21 bases outside the gene matches. This CDR3 comprises 20 residues. The CDR3 protein is CASSLFREGEGLPETYEQYF. DNA of the CDR3: TGTGCCAGCAGCTTATTTAGGGAAGGCGAGGGACTACCAGAAACCTACGAGCAGTACTTC. Full variable domain (outside the CDR3, taken from reference TRBV13 and TRBJ2-7): AAGVIQSPRHLIKEKRETATLKCYPIPRHDTVYWYQQGPGQDPQFLISFYEKMQSDKGSIPDRFSAQQFSDYHSELNMSSLELGDSALYFCASSLFREGEGLPETYEQYFGPGTRLTVT.

V usage is TRBV6-5 and J usage is TRBJ2-5; a possible D gene is TRBD2 (7 bases). The V gene's germline CDR1 is MNHEY and CDR2 SVGAGI. This CDR3 contains 13 residues. V was trimmed by 6 bases and J by 5 bases, leaving 13 bases between them. In DNA form, the CDR3 reads TGTGCCAGCAGGGAGGGGGGGCGGGAGACCCAGTACTTC. This gives the protein CASREGGRETQYF.

This clone has a single count. This chain links TRBV27 with TRBJ2-4; 14 bases are a match to TRBD2. The CDR3 extends over 20 amino acids. CDR1 and CDR2 (germline): MNHEY, SMNVEV (reference sequence). V lost 5 bases to trimming and J lost 5 bases; unmatched junction nucleotides: 17. Here the CDR3 DNA reads TGTGCCAGCAGTCCCCGAAAGACTAGCGGGAGGGCCTTGAGACAAAACATTCAGTACTTC. Amino acid sequence: CASSPRKTSGRALRQNIQYF.

V gene TRBV9 combines with J gene TRBJ1-2; 10 nucleotides match TRBD1. CDR1 and CDR2 (germline): SGDLS, YYNGEE. Losses at the gene ends were 0 bases for V and 4 bases for J; bases not matched to a gene: 6. This CDR3 has 16 residues. CDR3: CASSVDGGQGIYGYTF. Here the CDR3 DNA reads TGTGCCAGCAGCGTAGACGGGGGACAGGGGATCTATGGCTACACCTTC.

V gene TRBV4-1 combines with J gene TRBJ1-5; D gene unclear. V gave up 0 bases and J gave up 1 base, with 10 bases separating them. Germline values: CDR1 MGHRA, CDR2 YSYEKL. The CDR3 has 16 amino acids. Here the CDR3 DNA reads TGCGCCAGCAGCCAAGAACCGGGTACGAGCAATCAGCCCCAGCATTTT. Its translation is CASSQEPGTSNQPQHF.

This clone was observed a single time. The V and J genes are TRBV6-1 and TRBJ1-3; possible D gene TRBD1, 5 bases. Germline V gene sequence: CDR1 MNHNS, CDR2 SASEGT. Trimming took off 4 bases at V and 0 bases at J, with 10 bases between the two ends. This CDR3 region has 15 residues. The CDR3: CASSGTTSSGNTIYF. DNA of the CDR3: TGTGCCAGCAGTGGGACAACAAGCTCTGGAAACACCATATATTTT.

The V call is TRBV4-2, the J call TRBJ2-3; D possibly corresponds to TRBD2 (5 bases). V gave up 2 bases and J gave up 4 bases, with 22 bases separating them. CDR3 size: 18 residues. CDR1 is LGHNA and CDR2 is YNFKEQ in the germline V gene. Written as DNA, the CDR3 is TGTGCCAGCAGCCAATTTTCCCACCCCAGCGGTCTCCCAGATACGCAGTATTTT. It encodes CASSQFSHPSGLPDTQYF.

The chain recombines TRBV2 with TRBJ1-2; 7 bases are a match to TRBD1. V lost 4 bases and J lost 7; bases outside the gene matches: 6. The CDR3 consists of 13 residues. The V gene's germline CDR1 is SNHLY and CDR2 FYNNEI. In DNA form, the CDR3 reads TGTGCCAGCAGTGCCGACAGGGACGGTGGCTACACCTTC. Encoded protein: CASSADRDGGYTF.